This TCR beta chain was documented in a study of tumor-infiltrating lymphocytes in primary liver carcinoma. cDNA specific to TCR beta was made from approximately 500 ng of total RNA, with a constant-region primer employed for priming. Libraries covering TCR beta were generated through three nested multiplex PCR rounds (using a slightly modified ARM-PCR). The opening two PCR rounds, ten to eleven cycles each, paired TRBV1-TRBV30 forward primers with a C-beta reverse primer. MiXCR was run by TCRdb on the multiplex PCR reads, yielding one entry per CDR3 protein. Among more than 55,000 distinct CDR3 sequences listed, 65% to 80% were seen once. Concerning this clonotype: One junction end disagrees with the germline gene, perhaps due to a read error.

CDR1 is SGHAT, CDR2 FQNNGV, per germline. CDR3 length: 15 residues. Investigators took RNA and DNA out together from approximately 22-30 mg of unsorted bulk tissue. The chain has TRBV11-2 and TRBJ2-1; the D gene is possibly TRBD2 (6 bases). Sequenced: liver tumor tissue from sampling region 2. Indicated subset: tumor region T2, inferior pole. The TCR originated in a man aged 35-49 years with primary liver carcinoma and hepatitis B virus infection. CDR3 coding DNA: TGTGCCTGCAGCCCCGGGACTGGTAACTACAATGAGCAGTTCTTC. This codes for CACSPGTGNYNEQFF.